These 7 T cell receptor beta chains were all obtained from the same sample, sequenced in a study of graft-versus-host responses after intestinal transplantation. Some clones are missing from TCRdb's copy, which holds only in-frame ones; the method was immunoSEQ multiplex PCR. The sample includes about 23,000 clones, roughly nine tenths of them seen just once. Source: PBMCs, taken approximately 39 days after intestinal transplant. The receptors come from a human patient who received an intestinal transplant, so some T cells may come from the graft donor.

The V and J genes are TRBV6-4 and TRBJ2-1; D is ambiguous. Trimming removed 3 bases from V and 4 bases from J, with 19 bases in between. The germline V gene has CDR1 MRHNA and CDR2 SNTAGT. The CDR3 runs to 17 residues. CDR3 amino acids: CASSESVPVKTYNEQFF. The CDR3 region has the DNA TGTGCCAGCAGTGAGTCTGTCCCCGTCAAGACATACAATGAGCAGTTCTTC.

V gene TRBV4-2 combines with J gene TRBJ2-7, with 8 nucleotides matching TRBD2. Trimming took 4 bases from V and 2 from J; bases not matched to a gene: 4. Germline V lookup: CDR1 LGHNA, CDR2 YNFKEQ. The CDR3 loop spans 14 amino acids. This chain's CDR3 is CASSLTSGPYEQYF. The CDR3 bases are TGTGCCAGCAGCCTAACTAGCGGCCCCTACGAGCAGTACTTC.

This clone occurred once. V and J are TRBV28 and TRBJ2-7, with 10 bases lining up with TRBD2. In germline, CDR1 is MDHEN, CDR2 SYDVKM. The V gene end was trimmed by 5 bases and the J gene end by 8 bases; junction bases not matched to a gene: 15. The CDR3 runs to 16 residues. The CDR3 reads CASSPRAGLAFYKQYF. The CDR3 DNA is TGTGCCAGCAGTCCCCGCGCGGGACTAGCGTTCTATAAGCAGTACTTC.

The chain links TRBV15 to TRBJ2-7, with 12 bases lining up with TRBD2. The CDR3 contains 16 residues. V dropped 4 bases and J dropped 3; count of bases not matched to a gene: 7. Germline V gene data show CDR1 as LNHNV and CDR2 as YYDKDF (reference sequence). The CDR3: CATSISGTSGFYEQYF. CDR3 sequence (DNA): TGTGCCACCAGCATTTCAGGGACTAGCGGGTTCTACGAGCAGTACTTC.

The chain uses TRBV5-1 and TRBJ2-3; possible D gene TRBD2, 6 bases. This CDR3 spans 15 amino acids. The germline V gene encodes CDR1 SGHRS and CDR2 YFSETQ. Trimming pared 0 bases from V and 1 base from J, leaving 9 bases between. The CDR3 region is CASSLGRGRTDTQYF. For the CDR3, the DNA is TGCGCCAGCAGCTTGGGGCGGGGACGCACAGATACGCAGTATTTT. The full variable domain, with the rest looked up from reference TRBV5-1 and TRBJ2-3, is KAGVTQTPRYLIKTRGQQVTLSCSPISGHRSVSWYQQTPGQGLQFLFEYFSETQRNKGNFPGRFSGRQFSNSRSEMNVSTLELGDSALYLCASSLGRGRTDTQYFGPGTRLTVL.

The chain employs TRBV5-1 and TRBJ2-2; the match to TRBD2 covers 8 bases. With 1 base clipped from V and 8 bases from J, the junction kept 10 bases outside the gene matches. The CDR3 is 16 amino acids. The germline CDR1 and CDR2 sequences are SGHRS and YFSETQ. CDR3 DNA sequence: TGCGCCAGCAGCTTGTTCTCGGGAGGGCCCGGTGGGGAGCTGTTTTTT. It is translated as CASSLFSGGPGGELFF. Looking up the rest from reference TRBV5-1 and TRBJ2-2 gives the full variable domain: KAGVTQTPRYLIKTRGQQVTLSCSPISGHRSVSWYQQTPGQGLQFLFEYFSETQRNKGNFPGRFSGRQFSNSRSEMNVSTLELGDSALYLCASSLFSGGPGGELFFGEGSRLTVL.

The chain's CDR3 is CASSFIKFVANEQFF. CDR3 DNA: TGTGCCAGCAGTTTCATCAAATTCGTCGCAAATGAGCAGTTCTTC. The rearrangement links TRBV28 to TRBJ2-1; D gene unclear. V was cut by 3 bases and J by 7 bases, with 16 bases left in between. The CDR3 is 15 residues long. From germline, CDR1 is MDHEN and CDR2 SYDVKM.